This TCR beta chain appears in the sequencing data of a study of OX40 agonist ivuxolimab in advanced cancers. Study conclusions and caveats: Among T cells, CD8+ cells averaged more expanded clones than CD4+ cells. It was not determined which antigens were specifically recognized by the peripheral T cells that had undergone clonal expansion.

CDR3 length: 12 amino acids. Trimming took 3 bases from V and 6 from J, leaving 8 bases between them. Germline CDR1 WNHNN, CDR2 SYGVQD (reference sequence). This clone was detected a few times. Its target is unknown. Sequenced by immunoSEQ multiplex PCR; TCRdb stores in-frame clones only, minus some. The sample holds 100,000 to 110,000 clones, approximately 90% seen once. The genes are TRBV10-1 and TRBJ1-1; no firm D call. Source: CD4+ or CD8+ T cells sorted from blood, taken in a trial of the OX40 agonist ivuxolimab. The TCR was taken from an adult with an advanced solid tumor such as melanoma, head and neck, liver or kidney cancer. The CDR3 region is CASSDSGAEAFF. The CDR3, as DNA: TGCGCCAGCAGTGATAGCGGGGCTGAAGCTTTCTTT.